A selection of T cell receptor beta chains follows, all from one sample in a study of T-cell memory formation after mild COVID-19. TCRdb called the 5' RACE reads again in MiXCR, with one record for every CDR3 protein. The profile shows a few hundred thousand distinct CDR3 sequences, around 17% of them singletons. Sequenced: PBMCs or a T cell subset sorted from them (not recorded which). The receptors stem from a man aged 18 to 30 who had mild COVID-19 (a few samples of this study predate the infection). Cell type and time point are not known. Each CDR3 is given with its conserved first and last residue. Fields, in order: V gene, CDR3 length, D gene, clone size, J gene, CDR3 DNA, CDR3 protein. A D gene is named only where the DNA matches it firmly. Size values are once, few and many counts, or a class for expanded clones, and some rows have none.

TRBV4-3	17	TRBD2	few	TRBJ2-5	TGCGCCAGCAGCCAAGGGGGGGGACTAGAGGTTCACGAGACCCAGTACTTC	CASSQGGGLEVHETQYF
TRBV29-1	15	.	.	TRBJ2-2	TGCAGCGCACTTCCGGGGAGTTTAGGCACCGGGGAGCTGTTTTTT	CSALPGSLGTGELFF
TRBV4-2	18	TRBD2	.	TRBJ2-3	TGTGCCAGCAGCCAAGAGATTGGGACTAGTCTAGGCACAGATACGCAGTATTTT	CASSQEIGTSLGTDTQYF
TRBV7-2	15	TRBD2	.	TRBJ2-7	TGTGCCAGCAGACGATACCGGGGGGGCTCCTACGAGCAGTACTTC	CASRRYRGGSYEQYF
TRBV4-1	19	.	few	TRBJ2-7	TGCGCCAGCAGCCAAGAGGGCCAGGGAAGGTTTCCTGGGACCTACGAGCAGTACTTC	CASSQEGQGRFPGTYEQYF
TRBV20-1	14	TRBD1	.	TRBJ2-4	TGCAGTGCAACCGGGACAGGGGGCGCGAACATTCAGTACTTC	CSATGTGGANIQYF
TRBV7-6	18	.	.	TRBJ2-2	.	CAIQTTSGGSITPGSCFF
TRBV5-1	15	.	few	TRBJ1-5	TGCGCCAGCAGCTTGGGGGACTTGGGCAATCAGCCCCAGCATTTT	CASSLGDLGNQPQHF
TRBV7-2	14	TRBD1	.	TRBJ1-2	TGTGCCAGCAGCGGCGGACAGGGGAGGGGTGGCTACACCTTC	CASSGGQGRGGYTF
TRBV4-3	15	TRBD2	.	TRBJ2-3	TGCGCCAGCAGCCAAGTTCTAGCGGGGACAGATACGCAGTATTTT	CASSQVLAGTDTQYF